The 9 T cell receptor beta chains in this list originate from one sample, sequenced in a study of cytomegalovirus exposure and HLA in healthy donors (dated by TCRdb to 2017 to 2019). Library preparation was by the immunoSEQ multiplex PCR assay. The multiplex PCR relied on a mix of 60 forward primers for TCR Vbeta segments and 13 reverse primers for TCR Jbeta segments. The table comes from immuneACCESS by way of TCRdb, which keeps in-frame sequences with V and J called. Part of the clones is missing from these tables; in studies checked, under half for an unresolved V gene and the rest for unknown reasons. In this sample the table shows about 150,000 clones, 74% of which occur a single time. About 2.1% of the sample is taken by the ten largest. The sequenced sample was PBMCs. These TCRs come from a man aged 30 to 45 in good health and CMV-seronegative.

The chain combines TRBV7-6 with TRBJ2-5; 11 bases are shared with TRBD2. Germline values: CDR1 SGHVS, CDR2 FNYEAQ. This CDR3 is built from 15 residues. Unmatched junction bases numbered 6, after V lost 4 bases and J lost 5 bases. CDR3 amino acids: CASSSLASGGETQYF. In DNA, the CDR3 is TGTGCCAGCAGCTCCCTCGCTAGCGGGGGGGAGACCCAGTACTTC.

This rearrangement joins TRBV29-1 to TRBJ2-5; TRBD1 matches 7 bases. The J call is doubtful: the DNA matches TRBJ2-7 better. Per the germline V gene, CDR1 is SQVTM and CDR2 is ANQGSEA. The CDR3 length is 15 residues. CDR3 DNA: TGCAGCGCCCGGACGCGACAGGGTGTCCCCTACGAGCAGTACTTC. As protein: CSARTRQGVPYEQYF.

The J gene is TRBJ2-2, the V gene TRBV15; TRBD1 matches at 10 bases. The germline CDR1 and CDR2 sequences are LNHNV and YYDKDF (reference sequence). V lost 3 bases and J lost 4; bases outside the gene matches: 5. The CDR3 is 16 residues long. CDR3 sequence reads: CATSSDRGRFTGELFF. CDR3 coding DNA: TGTGCCACCAGCAGCGACAGGGGGCGCTTCACCGGGGAGCTGTTTTTT.

This chain connects TRBV6-1 to TRBJ1-2, with no clear D. The CDR3 consists of 14 residues. The germline CDR1 and CDR2 sequences are MNHNS and SASEGT. V lost 2 bases and J 1 base, leaving 8 bases between the germline ends. CDR3 nucleotides: TGTGCCAGCAGTGAACTTATTTTTAACTATGGCTACACCTTC. Translated: CASSELIFNYGYTF.

This clone came up a few times. This rearrangement joins TRBV28 to TRBJ2-3; D is possibly TRBD2 (5 bases). The germline V and J ends were trimmed by 2 bases and 0 bases, with 6 bases remaining between them. Per the germline V gene, CDR1 is MDHEN and CDR2 is SYDVKM. This CDR3 is built from 14 residues. Here the CDR3 DNA reads TGTGCCAGCAGTTTACGGGGTAGCACAGATACGCAGTATTTT. Its protein product is CASSLRGSTDTQYF.

The rearrangement joins TRBV6-5 to TRBJ2-3; a weak D match, TRBD1 (6 bases). This CDR3 contains 13 residues. CDR1 is MNHEY, CDR2 SVGAGI, per germline. V shed 8 bases and J shed 2 bases, with 11 bases lying between them. CDR3 in DNA: TGTGCCAGCGGGGACACCAACACAGATACGCAGTATTTT. It encodes CASGDTNTDTQYF.

This clone was seen only a few times. CDR3 in amino acids: CASSPGQTSGNTIYF. The CDR3 region has the DNA TGCGCCAGCAGCCCAGGACAGACCTCTGGAAACACCATATATTTT. J is TRBJ1-3 and V is TRBV4-3; D may be TRBD1 (6 bases). The CDR3 has 15 amino acids. The germline V gene has CDR1 LGHNA and CDR2 YSLEER. The germline V and J ends were trimmed by 4 bases and 0 bases, with 10 bases remaining between them.

This chain uses TRBV15 with TRBJ1-1; D unclear. V was trimmed by 7 bases and J by 9 bases, leaving 18 bases between them. This CDR3 has 13 residues. Germline CDR1 LNHNV, CDR2 YYDKDF (reference sequence). CDR3 loop: CATTSQGREKAFF. The DNA for the CDR3 is TGTGCCACCACGAGCCAAGGGAGGGAGAAAGCTTTCTTT.

V is TRBV27 and J is TRBJ2-5; 8 nucleotides agree with TRBD1. The length of the CDR3 is 13 residues. The junction had 9 bases not matched to a gene; V was cut back by 6 bases and J by 9 bases. Germline lookup yields CDR1 MNHEY and CDR2 SMNVEV (reference sequence). The CDR3 DNA reads TGTGCCAGCAGCCGGACAGGGCCCGAGGCCCAGTACTTC. Amino acid sequence: CASSRTGPEAQYF.